The 19 T cell receptor beta chains given below trace back to one sample, sequenced in a study of CD8+ T cells in alopecia areata. Extracted RNA was reverse transcribed, and the resulting cDNA served as sequencing template. Only in-frame clones appear in the TCRdb table, and some are missing; sequencing was by immunoSEQ multiplex PCR. The table lists 98,000 or so clones, 58% of them singletons. Material: NKG2D-low CD8+ T cells sorted from blood. These receptors were obtained from a human donor with alopecia areata.

The chain combines TRBV7-8 with TRBJ2-7; D is uncertain. The CDR3 has 13 amino acids. Germline-derived CDR1 and CDR2 are SGHVS and FQNEAQ. V was cut by 5 bases and J by 6 bases, with 14 bases left in between. CDR3 in amino acids: CASSPEVAREQYF. The CDR3 nucleotides read TGTGCCAGCAGCCCCGAGGTAGCTCGCGAGCAGTACTTC.

This clone turned up a few times. This chain joins TRBV5-6 and TRBJ1-1; D is unclear. The V gene lost 4 bases and the J gene lost 6 bases, with 16 bases spanning the gap. The CDR3 is 14 residues long. Germline CDR1 reads SGHDT; CDR2 reads YYEEEE. This chain's CDR3 is CASSKVQVVPEAFF. The CDR3 DNA is TGTGCCAGCAGCAAGGTTCAGGTCGTCCCTGAAGCTTTCTTT.

This sequence joins TRBV4-1 and TRBJ2-7; 12 nucleotides agree with TRBD2. Germline V CDR1 and CDR2: MGHRA, YSYEKL. CDR3 length: 16 amino acids. The V segment lost 1 base and the J segment 4 bases; nucleotides outside the gene matches: 5. The CDR3 sequence is CASSQVYGTSGYEQYF. For the CDR3, the DNA is TGCGCCAGCAGCCAAGTGTACGGGACTAGCGGGTACGAGCAGTACTTC.

The genes are TRBV2 and TRBJ2-7; D call uncertain. Looked up from germline, CDR1 is SNHLY and CDR2 is FYNNEI. V gave up 2 bases and J gave up 6 bases, with 5 bases separating them. This CDR3 is built from 11 residues. CDR3 protein: CASSESAEQYF. CDR3 in DNA: TGTGCCAGCAGTGAATCGGCCGAGCAGTACTTC. The full variable domain, with the rest looked up from reference TRBV2 and TRBJ2-7, is EPEVTQTPSHQVTQMGQEVILRCVPISNHLYFYWYRQILGQKVEFLVSFYNNEISEKSEIFDDQFSVERPDGSNFTLKIRSTKLEDSAMYFCASSESAEQYFGPGTRLTVT.

The chain carries TRBV29-1 and TRBJ1-2; D uncertain. Germline CDR1 and CDR2: SQVTM and ANQGSEA. The V end lost 4 bases, the J end lost 5 bases, and 8 bases lay between the germline ends. The CDR3 is 11 residues long. The CDR3 loop is CSVAESYGYTF. In DNA, the CDR3 is TGCAGCGTTGCGGAGTCGTATGGCTACACCTTC.

A word on this clone: This sample includes further DNA sequences coding for the same CDR3. The chain joins TRBV5-1 to TRBJ2-2; D remains unclear. The V end was cut by 2 bases, the J end by 4 bases, with 0 bases between. CDR3 size: 11 residues. CDR1 and CDR2 from the germline V gene are SGHRS and YFSETQ. The CDR3 sequence: CASSFTGELFF. CDR3 bases: TGCGCCAGCAGCTTCACCGGGGAGCTGTTTTTT.

The J gene is TRBJ2-5, the V gene TRBV10-2, with 9 bases matching TRBD2. Per the germline V gene, CDR1 is WSHSY and CDR2 is SAAADI. J gave up 4 bases and V 3 bases, and 9 bases lay outside the gene matches. The CDR3 length is 16 residues. The chain's CDR3 is CASSEGSGRYGETQYF. CDR3 in DNA: TGCGCCAGCAGTGAAGGTAGCGGGAGATACGGAGAGACCCAGTACTTC.

This clone was seen only a few times. The genes are TRBV29-1 and TRBJ2-5; no clear D. V lost 1 base to trimming and J lost 5 bases, with 8 bases between them. The CDR3 is 12 residues long. Germline V CDR1 and CDR2: SQVTM, ANQGSEA. Here the CDR3 DNA reads TGCAGCGTTGAAGTCTCCTGGGAGACCCAGTACTTC. This translates into CSVEVSWETQYF.

The chain carries TRBV7-2 and TRBJ2-3; D ambiguous. V dropped 9 bases and J dropped 6 bases, with 7 bases sitting between them. The CDR3 is made up of 10 amino acids. CDR1 and CDR2 from the germline V gene are SGHTA and FQGNSA. For the CDR3, the DNA is TGTGCCAGTACGTCCGATACGCAGTATTTT. As protein: CASTSDTQYF.

V usage is TRBV7-2 and J usage is TRBJ1-5; TRBD1 aligns across 7 bases. The germline V gene encodes CDR1 SGHTA and CDR2 FQGNSA. With V trimmed by 7 bases and J by 1 base, 10 bases remained unmatched. The CDR3 has 16 residues. CDR3 sequence (DNA): TGTGCCAGCATACAAACAGGGGCCGGGAGCAATCAGCCCCAGCATTTT. Translating it yields CASIQTGAGSNQPQHF.

This clone appeared a few times. The chain carries TRBV7-6 and TRBJ2-7; TRBD2 is a possible D gene (5 bases). Per the germline V gene, CDR1 is SGHVS and CDR2 is FNYEAQ. CDR3 length equals 14 residues. The germline V and J ends were trimmed by 0 bases and 0 bases, with 6 bases remaining between them. The CDR3 sequence: CASSLAGNSYEQYF. The CDR3 DNA reads as TGTGCCAGCAGCTTAGCCGGGAACTCCTACGAGCAGTACTTC.

This clone was seen only once. This chain links TRBV6-5 with TRBJ2-5; 7 bases are a match to TRBD2. This CDR3 region has 15 residues. CDR1 MNHEY and CDR2 SVGAGI come from the germline V gene. The V and J ends lost 4 bases and 2 bases, in that order; junction bases with no gene match: 7. The CDR3 reads CASSFSGAGQETQYF. CDR3 DNA: TGTGCCAGCAGTTTCAGCGGGGCTGGGCAAGAGACCCAGTACTTC.

The V gene is TRBV13, the J gene TRBJ2-7; D assignment may be TRBD1 or TRBD2 (6 bases each). V was cut by 0 bases and J by 5 bases, with 11 bases left in between. CDR1 and CDR2 (germline): PRHDT, FYEKMQ (reference sequence). This CDR3 has 14 amino acids. CDR3 DNA sequence: TGTGCCAGCAGCTTAGGGTCCGGGGGCAACGAGCAGTACTTC. Translated, it gives CASSLGSGGNEQYF.

This clone was detected only a few times. V and J are TRBV28 and TRBJ1-1, with 9 nucleotides matching TRBD1. CDR1 and CDR2 from the germline V gene are MDHEN and SYDVKM. This CDR3 is built from 16 residues. V lost 10 bases to trimming and J lost 1 base; unmatched junction nucleotides: 13. This CDR3 reads CATHRTGGTWNTEAFF. CDR3 nucleotide sequence: TGTGCCACACACCGTACAGGGGGCACGTGGAACACTGAAGCTTTCTTT.

The gene calls are TRBV5-1 and TRBJ2-1, with 8 bases identical to TRBD2. V was clipped by 4 bases and J by 1 base; unmatched bases: 4. CDR1 is SGHRS and CDR2 is YFSETQ in the germline V gene. This CDR3 contains 15 residues. The CDR3 protein is CASSITSGSYNEQFF. CDR3 DNA: TGCGCCAGCAGCATCACTAGCGGTTCCTACAATGAGCAGTTCTTC.

This clone has a handful of counts. V and J are TRBV4-1 and TRBJ2-3; D is uncertain. Looked up from germline, CDR1 is MGHRA and CDR2 is YSYEKL. There are 14 residues in the CDR3. The germline V and J ends were trimmed by 1 base and 4 bases, with 9 bases remaining between them. The CDR3 sequence is CASSQVGRADTQYF. The CDR3 DNA sequence: TGCGCCAGCAGCCAAGTAGGAAGAGCAGATACGCAGTATTTT.

This clone was counted only a few times. The chain combines TRBV7-9 with TRBJ2-7; the D is unclear. Trimming cost V 1 base and J 4 bases, with 5 bases left between them. The CDR3 loop spans 12 amino acids. Germline CDR1 SEHNR, CDR2 FQNEAQ (reference sequence). The CDR3 here is CASSLVEYEQYF. The CDR3 DNA is TGTGCCAGCAGCTTAGTAGAATACGAGCAGTACTTC.

The chain links TRBV18 to TRBJ2-7; D not resolved. V was pared by 3 bases and J by 4 bases, with 13 bases between. The CDR3 loop spans 14 amino acids. Germline V gene sequence: CDR1 KGHSH, CDR2 LQKENI. For the CDR3, the DNA is TGTGCCAGCTCACCGGCGGATTCTCATTACGAGCAGTACTTC. Translated, it gives CASSPADSHYEQYF.

The CDR3 nucleotides are TGTGCCAGCAGTATGATGACCGGGAGTGTTGAGACCCAGTACTTC. Its protein product is CASSMMTGSVETQYF. This chain connects TRBV2 to TRBJ2-5, with TRBD2 as a possible D gene (6 bases). The CDR3 consists of 15 residues. Trimming cost V 5 bases and J 5 bases, with 18 bases left between them. The germline V gene has CDR1 SNHLY and CDR2 FYNNEI. The complete variable domain, with remaining parts taken from reference TRBV2 and TRBJ2-5, reads EPEVTQTPSHQVTQMGQEVILRCVPISNHLYFYWYRQILGQKVEFLVSFYNNEISEKSEIFDDQFSVERPDGSNFTLKIRSTKLEDSAMYFCASSMMTGSVETQYFGPGTRLLVL.